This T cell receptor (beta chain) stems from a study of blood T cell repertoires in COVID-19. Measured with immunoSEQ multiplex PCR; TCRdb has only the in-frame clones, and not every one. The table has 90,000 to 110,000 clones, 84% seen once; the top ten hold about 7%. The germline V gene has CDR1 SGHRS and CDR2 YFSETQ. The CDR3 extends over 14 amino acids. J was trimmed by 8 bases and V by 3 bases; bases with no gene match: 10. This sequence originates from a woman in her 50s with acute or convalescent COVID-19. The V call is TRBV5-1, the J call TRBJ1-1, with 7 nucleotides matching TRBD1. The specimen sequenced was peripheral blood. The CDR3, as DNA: TGCGCCAGCAGCTCGCACCAGGGGGAAGAAGAAGCTTTCTTT. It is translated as CASSSHQGEEEAFF.